Following are 27 T cell receptor beta chains from one sample sequenced in a study of T cell repertoires in cytomegalovirus infection. One entry per CDR3 protein results from TCRdb running MiXCR on the reads. Here the sample spans approximately 990,000 distinct CDR3 sequences, roughly 31% being singletons. These receptors have no known antigen. The material was cultured CD8+ T cells from PBMCs, obtained from culture after CMV antigen stimulation. The receptors shown here come from a human donor in good health (CMV status not recorded). Some clones in this sample may be carry-over from other donors' samples.

CDR3 sequence (DNA): TGCAGCGTTGAATTAGCGGGGAGGAACAATGAGCAGTTCTTC. Protein sequence: CSVELAGRNNEQFF. The chain recombines TRBV29-1 with TRBJ2-1; 8 positions agree with TRBD2. The CDR3 covers 14 residues. CDR1 is SQVTM, CDR2 ANQGSEA, per germline. V shed 2 bases, J shed 5 bases, and the junction held 5 bases outside the gene matches.

The V call is TRBV28, the J call TRBJ1-1; perhaps TRBD1 as D (6 bases). The V gene's germline CDR1 is MDHEN and CDR2 SYDVKM. There are 14 residues in the CDR3. The ends were cut back, 5 bases at V and 4 bases at J, with 14 bases in the middle. DNA of the CDR3: TGTGCCAGCAGTATAACCGGGGGGCTCACTGAAGCTTTCTTT. Its protein is CASSITGGLTEAFF.

In its sample, this clonotype was seen many times. V usage is TRBV12-3 or TRBV12-4 and J usage is TRBJ2-3; no firm D call. CDR3 size: 14 residues. Trimming cost V 7 bases and J 1 base, with 12 bases left between them. CDR3 sequence: CASTLGYGTDTQYF. The CDR3 DNA follows: TGTGCCAGCACCTTGGGATATGGCACAGATACGCAGTATTTT.

Details on this clonotype: One end of the junction does not line up with germline, which may come from a read error. The chain links TRBV10-3 to TRBJ1-5; D is unresolved. The CDR3 consists of 14 residues. Germline loops: CDR1 ENHRY, CDR2 SYGVKD. The CDR3: CAISGSSSNQPQHF. The CDR3 DNA follows: TGTGCCATAAGTGGTAGTTCTAGCAATCAGCCCCAGCATTTT.

This clonotype occurred a few times. The chain recombines TRBV6-1 with TRBJ2-7; 9 positions match TRBD1. The CDR3 extends over 14 amino acids. The V and J ends lost 7 bases and 3 bases, in that order; junction bases with no gene match: 7. CDR1 is MNHNS and CDR2 is SASEGT in the germline V gene. The chain's CDR3 is CASTWDRDFYEQYF. In nucleotides, the CDR3 is TGTGCCAGCACTTGGGACAGGGATTTCTACGAGCAGTACTTC.

This clonotype was seen more than once but under ten times. The V and J genes are TRBV6-1 and TRBJ2-7, with a possible D match to TRBD1 (5 bases). The CDR3 extends over 13 amino acids. The V end lost 5 bases, the J end lost 2 bases, and 10 bases lay between the germline ends. The germline V gene has CDR1 MNHNS and CDR2 SASEGT. The CDR3 sequence: CASSPGLPYEQYF. For the CDR3, the DNA is TGTGCCAGCAGTCCAGGGCTCCCCTACGAGCAGTACTTC.

The V call is TRBV7-9, the J call TRBJ1-1; 7 nucleotides match TRBD1. Germline V gene sequence: CDR1 SEHNR, CDR2 FQNEAQ (reference sequence). This CDR3 is 16 amino acids long. The V gene end was trimmed by 5 bases and the J gene end by 2 bases; junction bases not matched to a gene: 11. This chain's CDR3 is CASSPLRGRENTEAFF. The CDR3, as DNA: TGTGCCAGCAGCCCTCTCAGGGGGAGGGAAAACACTGAAGCTTTCTTT.

This clonotype was counted only a few times. The J gene is TRBJ2-3, the V gene TRBV11-1; D gene ambiguous. Per the germline V gene, CDR1 is SGHAT and CDR2 is FQDESV (reference sequence). The CDR3 has 13 amino acids. V was shortened by 9 bases and J by 6 bases, with 16 bases between the two germline ends. The CDR3 DNA follows: TGTGCCAGTCTTGACACGACGTCGGATACGCAGTATTTT. Translated, it gives CASLDTTSDTQYF. Complete variable domain (other parts from reference TRBV11-1 and TRBJ2-3): EAEVAQSPRYKITEKSQAVAFWCDPISGHATLYWYRQILGQGPELLVQFQDESVVDDSQLPKDRFSAERLKGVDSTLKIQPAELGDSAMYLCASLDTTSDTQYFGPGTRLTVL.

The table lists this clonotype with a count of one. The chain is built from TRBV5-1 and TRBJ1-2; a weak D match, TRBD1 (5 bases). With 3 bases removed from V and 3 bases from J, the gap between germline ends came to 15 bases. The CDR3 is made up of 15 amino acids. Germline lookup yields CDR1 SGHRS and CDR2 YFSETQ. The CDR3 here is CASSWGQRTDYGYTF. The DNA for the CDR3 is TGCGCCAGCAGCTGGGGCCAAAGGACCGACTATGGCTACACCTTC. The entire variable domain, with the rest obtained from reference TRBV5-1 and TRBJ1-2, is as follows: KAGVTQTPRYLIKTRGQQVTLSCSPISGHRSVSWYQQTPGQGLQFLFEYFSETQRNKGNFPGRFSGRQFSNSRSEMNVSTLELGDSALYLCASSWGQRTDYGYTFGSGTRLTVV.

The CDR3 region is CASSISSTGRNYGYTF. In nucleotides, the CDR3 is TGTGCCAGTAGTATATCGTCGACAGGGAGGAACTATGGCTACACCTTC. The rearrangement links TRBV19 to TRBJ1-2, with 7 positions matching TRBD1. V lost 2 bases, J lost 2 bases, and 8 bases stayed unmatched. The CDR3 is 16 residues long. Germline lookup yields CDR1 LNHDA and CDR2 SQIVND (reference sequence).

In this sample, this clonotype turned up a few times. The chain joins TRBV19 to TRBJ2-7; the match to TRBD1 covers 7 bases. The CDR3 loop spans 14 amino acids. J was trimmed by 0 bases and V by 10 bases; bases with no gene match: 9. CDR1 is LNHDA and CDR2 is SQIVND in the germline V gene (reference sequence). DNA for the CDR3: TGTGCCACCCCTGGGACAGTTAACTCCTACGAGCAGTACGTC. It yields the protein CATPGTVNSYEQYV.

The chain uses TRBV7-9 and TRBJ2-3; 11 bases map to TRBD2. This CDR3 has 17 residues. Germline loops: CDR1 SEHNR, CDR2 FQNEAQ (reference sequence). The junction had 7 bases not matched to a gene; V was cut back by 5 bases and J by 0 bases. The CDR3 region is CASSQPLAGDSTDTQYF. Here the CDR3 DNA reads TGTGCCAGCAGCCAACCACTAGCGGGGGATAGCACAGATACGCAGTATTTT. The whole variable domain, remainder taken from reference TRBV7-9 and TRBJ2-3, is DTGVSQNPRHKITKRGQNVTFRCDPISEHNRLYWYRQTLGQGPEFLTYFQNEAQLEKSRLLSDRFSAERPKGSFSTLEIQRTEQGDSAMYLCASSQPLAGDSTDTQYFGPGTRLTVL.

The chain employs TRBV5-3 and TRBJ1-1, with D unresolved. TRBV5-3 is designated an ORF whose function remains uncertain. V was trimmed by 8 bases and J by 1 base, leaving 9 bases between them. This CDR3 contains 12 residues. CDR3 region: CASGVENTEAFF. As DNA, the CDR3 is TGTGCCAGCGGCGTGGAGAACACTGAAGCTTTCTTT.

The sample holds a few counts of this clonotype. The chain employs TRBV7-9 and TRBJ2-2; 10 bases align to TRBD2. Germline V gene lookup returns CDR1 SEHNR and CDR2 FQNEAQ (reference sequence). The V segment lost 2 bases and the J segment 1 base; nucleotides outside the gene matches: 7. The CDR3 runs to 18 residues. CDR3 in amino acids: CASSLPSSGGMNTGELFF. CDR3 DNA sequence: TGTGCCAGCAGCTTACCATCTAGCGGGGGAATGAACACCGGGGAGCTGTTTTTT.

This clonotype was recorded many times. This chain links TRBV7-2 with TRBJ2-5; TRBD2 might be the D (7 bases). CDR1 is SGHTA, CDR2 FQGNSA, per germline. This CDR3 has 16 amino acids. Between the trimmed V and J ends, which lost 6 bases and 0 bases, there was a span of 17 bases. The chain's CDR3 is CASSQEGGLYQETQYF. CDR3 bases: TGTGCCAGCAGTCAAGAGGGGGGGCTGTACCAAGAGACCCAGTACTTC.

This clonotype was observed a few times. The chain has TRBV7-9 and TRBJ2-1; possibly TRBD2 for D (6 bases). CDR1 is SEHNR, CDR2 FQNEAQ, per germline (reference sequence). CDR3 size: 15 residues. V was pared by 7 bases and J by 0 bases, with 13 bases between. The CDR3 bases are TGTGCCAGCACCCAAGGGAGGAGCTCCTACAATGAGCAGTTCTTC. Translating gives CASTQGRSSYNEQFF.

The sample holds a few counts of this clonotype. The rearrangement uses TRBV19 and TRBJ1-1, with D maybe TRBD1 (5 bases). CDR1 and CDR2 from the germline V gene are LNHDA and SQIVND (reference sequence). The CDR3 loop spans 12 amino acids. CDR3 residues: CGTCGGNTEAFF. In DNA, the CDR3 is TGTGGCACTTGCGGGGGGAACACTGAAGCTTTCTTT.

The chain is built from TRBV6-2 or TRBV6-3 and TRBJ1-2; tentatively, D is TRBD1 (6 bases). This CDR3 spans 12 amino acids. Trimming pared 4 bases from V and 7 bases from J, leaving 10 bases between. The germline V gene has CDR1 MNHEY and CDR2 SVGEGT. The CDR3 DNA reads as TGTGCCAGCAGTTTGAACAGGGTTGGCTACACCTTC. Residues: CASSLNRVGYTF.

At least ten counts were recorded for this clonotype. This chain joins TRBV6-2 or TRBV6-3 and TRBJ1-1; D remains unclear. Germline loops: CDR1 MNHEY, CDR2 SVGEGT. The CDR3 contains 11 residues. Trimming pared 5 bases from V and 3 bases from J, leaving 4 bases between. CDR3 nucleotides: TGTGCCAGCAGTGAATACACTGAAGCTTTCTTT. Translation gives CASSEYTEAFF.

The chain carries TRBV12-3 or TRBV12-4 and TRBJ1-1; 8 nucleotides match TRBD1. V lost 5 bases to trimming and J lost 7 bases; unmatched junction nucleotides: 6. The CDR3 loop spans 13 amino acids. The CDR3 here is CASSQGAMVEAFF. DNA for the CDR3: TGTGCCAGCAGTCAGGGGGCAATGGTTGAAGCTTTCTTT.

This chain links TRBV19 with TRBJ1-5; 9 nucleotides align to TRBD1. Trimming cost V 5 bases and J 2 bases; bases outside gene matches: 4. The V gene's germline CDR1 is LNHDA and CDR2 SQIVND (reference sequence). This CDR3 has 15 residues. The CDR3 here is CASSRDRAGNQPQHF. DNA of the CDR3: TGTGCCAGTAGTCGGGACAGGGCCGGCAATCAGCCCCAGCATTTT.

There are a few counts of this clonotype. The chain couples TRBV7-9 to TRBJ2-7; weak D call: TRBD1 (6 bases). The germline V and J ends were trimmed by 4 bases and 5 bases, with 12 bases remaining between them. CDR3 length: 13 residues. Germline CDR1 SEHNR, CDR2 FQNEAQ (reference sequence). The CDR3 reads CASSSPNRDEQYF. The CDR3 DNA follows: TGTGCCAGCAGCTCCCCGAACAGGGACGAGCAGTACTTC.

This chain uses TRBV6-2 or TRBV6-3 with TRBJ2-1; TRBD1 or TRBD2 may be the D gene (6 bases each). Trimming pared 7 bases from V and 3 bases from J, leaving 16 bases between. CDR1 MNHEY and CDR2 SVGEGT come from the germline V gene. This CDR3 spans 15 amino acids. CDR3 DNA sequence: TGTGCCAGCACCACCCTGGAGGGGGACTACAATGAGCAGTTCTTC. It is translated as CASTTLEGDYNEQFF.

This chain joins TRBV20-1 and TRBJ2-7, with D possibly matching TRBD2 (6 bases). The CDR3 consists of 15 residues. CDR1 is DFQATT and CDR2 is SNEGSKA in the germline V gene (reference sequence). Trimming shortened V by 0 bases and J by 0 bases, and 12 bases separated the two germline ends. The CDR3 sequence: CSARDRRGISYEQYF. The CDR3 DNA reads TGCAGTGCTAGAGACCGGCGGGGCATCTCCTACGAGCAGTACTTC.

The gene calls are TRBV20-1 and TRBJ2-2, with 8 bases fitting TRBD2. The V segment lost 6 bases and the J segment 5 bases; nucleotides outside the gene matches: 5. In germline, CDR1 is DFQATT, CDR2 SNEGSKA (reference sequence). CDR3 length: 13 amino acids. CDR3 in amino acids: CSAPGGATGELFF. The CDR3 nucleotides are TGCAGTGCACCCGGGGGGGCGACCGGGGAGCTGTTTTTT.

This clonotype has a count of ten or more. This rearrangement joins TRBV7-2 to TRBJ2-3, with 12 bases lining up with TRBD2. The germline gives CDR1 SGHTA, CDR2 FQGNSA. This CDR3 region has 16 residues. The J segment lost 2 bases and the V segment lost 4 bases, leaving 4 bases of the junction unmatched. The CDR3 DNA reads as TGTGCCAGCAGCTCCTGGACTAGCGGGGCCACAGATACGCAGTATTTT. Residues: CASSSWTSGATDTQYF.

The rearrangement links TRBV12-5 to TRBJ2-3, with TRBD2 as a possible D gene (6 bases). The V gene's germline CDR1 is LGHNT and CDR2 FRNRAP. This CDR3 is 14 amino acids long. V was clipped by 1 base and J by 7 bases, with 12 bases between them. CDR3 DNA sequence: TGTGCTAGTGGTTTGGGGAGGGGAGGCTATACGCAGTATTTT. The encoded protein is CASGLGRGGYTQYF.